A selection of T cell receptor beta chains follows, all from one sample in a study of blood T cell repertoires in COVID-19. Method: immunoSEQ multiplex PCR; TCRdb's copy keeps in-frame clones and lacks some. The top ten clones hold 1.6% of a sample with about 250,000 clones, roughly nine tenths of them seen once. Sequences were obtained from peripheral blood. The receptors were gathered from a woman aged 55-70 years who had recovered from COVID-19. Both conserved end residues are part of each CDR3. Fields, in order: V gene, CDR3 protein.

v_call: TRBV7-3
cdr3_aa: CASSLISGDTDTQYF

v_call: TRBV7-3
cdr3_aa: CASSLTQGGVNTEAFF

v_call: TRBV3-1/TRBV3-2
cdr3_aa: CASSQDGTPNEKLFF

v_call: TRBV5-6
cdr3_aa: CASMGGLSTDTQYF

v_call: TRBV7-6
cdr3_aa: CASSLARVNTGELFF

v_call: TRBV4-2
cdr3_aa: CASSYITGTHNYGYTF

v_call: TRBV6-5
cdr3_aa: CASSSIRDSYNSPLHF

v_call: TRBV5-1
cdr3_aa: CASSLILGQGGSPLHF

v_call: TRBV29-1
cdr3_aa: CSVQARNEKLFF

v_call: TRBV15
cdr3_aa: CATSPAGTGGGGYTF

v_call: TRBV7-9
cdr3_aa: CASGGGGTVNTEAFF

v_call: TRBV28
cdr3_aa: CASSLGDRGRKGYTF

v_call: TRBV5-1
cdr3_aa: CASSPYGGREQYF

v_call: TRBV19
cdr3_aa: CASSDPGLTQETQYF

v_call: TRBV9
cdr3_aa: CASSETIGTGENTEAFF

v_call: TRBV19
cdr3_aa: CASSRRGVNTGELFF

v_call: TRBV21-1
cdr3_aa: CAGYSGGCEQYF

v_call: TRBV6-5
cdr3_aa: CASSFLDTNYGYTF

v_call: TRBV29-1
cdr3_aa: CRAGQDYGYTF

v_call: TRBV29-1
cdr3_aa: CSAEGDAKNIQYF

v_call: TRBV7-6
cdr3_aa: CAIPTNEQFF

v_call: TRBV6-5
cdr3_aa: CASSSIAGSETQYF

v_call: TRBV5-1
cdr3_aa: CASRQQGGPSDSPLHF

v_call: TRBV18
cdr3_aa: CASSDREQKLFF

v_call: TRBV28
cdr3_aa: CASSLGRSRTQYF

v_call: TRBV6-6
cdr3_aa: CASSRNPRTGGADNEQFF

v_call: TRBV2
cdr3_aa: CASQRSVVSGSSYGYTF

v_call: TRBV7-2
cdr3_aa: CASSLVAGVQETQYF

v_call: TRBV2
cdr3_aa: CASTEIQRNYGYTF

v_call: TRBV9
cdr3_aa: CASSVNGGGIKNEQFF

v_call: TRBV7-3
cdr3_aa: CASSPELAGGLDTGELFF

v_call: TRBV11-1
cdr3_aa: CASSPIEGGGTDTQYF

v_call: TRBV19
cdr3_aa: CASSFSFSGNTIYF

v_call: TRBV18
cdr3_aa: CASSPGTGEKLFF

v_call: TRBV15
cdr3_aa: CATSSGLRRAGAEETQYF

v_call: TRBV29-1
cdr3_aa: CSVGQGGNYGYTF

v_call: TRBV19
cdr3_aa: CASTSPGTSGGYTQYF

v_call: TRBV5-1
cdr3_aa: CASSSSGGGTGELFF

v_call: TRBV19
cdr3_aa: CASSVGQKHYEQYF

v_call: TRBV7-3
cdr3_aa: CASSLKAGGGGYTF

v_call: TRBV19
cdr3_aa: CASSMRRASGNTIYF

v_call: TRBV5-1
cdr3_aa: CAVWAAELFF

v_call: TRBV19
cdr3_aa: CASSSPGTSGDYEQYF

v_call: TRBV5-6
cdr3_aa: CASSLFGQVNTEAFF

v_call: TRBV10-3
cdr3_aa: CAISESGPNEKLFF

v_call: TRBV27
cdr3_aa: CASRDRDSSGNTIYF